The clone carrying this T cell receptor (beta chain) was observed many times. This sample stems from a study of HIV-infected patients and healthy controls. Germline CDR1 reads SGHRS; CDR2 reads YFSETQ. Germline trimming cut 3 bases from V and 4 bases from J; bases unmatched to any gene: 2. This CDR3 is 14 amino acids long. One entry per CDR3 protein, called by TCRdb with MiXCR from the 5' RACE reads. The data hold tens of thousands of distinct CDR3 sequences, with 16% observed a single time. The receptor was derived from a human donor in good health. V and J are TRBV5-1 and TRBJ2-1, with 9 bases identical to TRBD2. The sequencing sample was made of CD4+ T cells from blood. CDR3 sequence: CASSSGLAYNEQFF. The CDR3, as DNA: TGCGCCAGCAGCTCGGGACTAGCTTACAATGAGCAGTTCTTC.